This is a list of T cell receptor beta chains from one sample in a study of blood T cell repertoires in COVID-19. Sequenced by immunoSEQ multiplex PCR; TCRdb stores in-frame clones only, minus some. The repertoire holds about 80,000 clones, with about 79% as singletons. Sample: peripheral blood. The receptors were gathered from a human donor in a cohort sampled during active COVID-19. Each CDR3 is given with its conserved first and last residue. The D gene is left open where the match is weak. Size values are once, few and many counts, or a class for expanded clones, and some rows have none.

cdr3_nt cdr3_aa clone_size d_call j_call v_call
TGTGCCAGCAGCTTTGAGGGGGACACTGAAGCTTTCTTT CASSFEGDTEAFF - - TRBJ1-1 TRBV7-8
TGTGCCAGCAGCCTCTTACAGGGAGGGGTTGAAGCTTTCTTT CASSLLQGGVEAFF once - TRBJ1-1 TRBV11-2
TGTGCCAGCAGGTTACAGGGACCGGGAACTGAAGCTTTCTTT CASRLQGPGTEAFF - - TRBJ1-1 TRBV5-4
TGTGCCAGCAATCCCCCCGGGAGCTCCTACAATGAGCAGTTCTTC CASNPPGSSYNEQFF once - TRBJ2-1 TRBV28
TGTGCCAGCAGTCCGCGGCTGGGGGGAGAGACCCAGTACTTC CASSPRLGGETQYF - - TRBJ2-5 TRBV27
TGCGCCAGCAGGGAGGGAATTGAGCAGTTCTTC CASREGIEQFF few - TRBJ2-1 TRBV5-1
TGCGCCAGCAGCCAAGATCGCAGCGGGGGCTACACCTTC CASSQDRSGGYTF - - TRBJ1-2 TRBV4-1
TGTGCCAGCAGTGACGAATCGCCTCGGGTCCGGGACAGGGTAAAATCTGGGGCCAACGTCCTGACTTTC CASSDESPRVRDRVKSGANVLTF once TRBD1 TRBJ2-6 TRBV6-4
TGTGCCTGGGGCACCACAGGAGAAATGGGGTTTTTT CAWGTTGEMGFF - - TRBJ1-4 TRBV30
TGTGCCAGTAGTATAGTAGGGGACACTGAAGCTTTCTTT CASSIVGDTEAFF - - TRBJ1-1 TRBV19
TGTGCCAGCAGCTTAGGGATAGTAGCGGGGGGTTACAATGAGCAGTTCTTC CASSLGIVAGGYNEQFF many TRBD2 TRBJ2-1 TRBV11-3
TGCAGCGCCCTGGGTGAACAGGGGAACAATGAGCAGTTCTTC CSALGEQGNNEQFF - TRBD1 TRBJ2-1 TRBV29-1
TGTGCCAGCAGCTTTGGGCAGCAAGAGACCCAGTACTTC CASSFGQQETQYF - - TRBJ2-5 TRBV11-2
TGTGCCAGCAGCCAAGATCCGGGACAGGGAAACACTGAAGCTTTCTTT CASSQDPGQGNTEAFF - TRBD1 TRBJ1-1 TRBV3-1/TRBV3-2
TGTGCCATCAGTGCCGCCGGACTAGCGGGAGGGCCACTGGGAAAGACCCAGTACTTC CAISAAGLAGGPLGKTQYF - TRBD2 TRBJ2-5 TRBV10-3
TGTGCCAGCAGCATACGGGGCAATCAGCCCCAGCATTTT CASSIRGNQPQHF - - TRBJ1-5 TRBV7-2
TGCGCCAGCAGCTTGGCCGGGACAGGGGAGACCTCGGGCACTGAAGCTTTCTTT CASSLAGTGETSGTEAFF - TRBD1 TRBJ1-1 TRBV5-1
TGTGCCAGCAGCGTCACAGCATCCTACGAGCAGTACTTC CASSVTASYEQYF once - TRBJ2-7 TRBV9
TGTGCCAGCAGCCCTAGGACTAAAGAGACCCAGTACTTC CASSPRTKETQYF - - TRBJ2-5 TRBV9
TGTGCCAGCAGCGTATTCGAGGGGGCGGGCACCGGGGAGCTGTTTTTT CASSVFEGAGTGELFF - TRBD1 TRBJ2-2 TRBV9
TGTGCCAGCGGAGACGGCAGAGGTCAGCCCCAGCATTTT CASGDGRGQPQHF - - TRBJ1-5 TRBV9
TGTGCCAGCAGCAAAGTAGACTCGGGACAGGGGGTTGACATTCAGTACTTC CASSKVDSGQGVDIQYF - - TRBJ2-4 TRBV21-1
TGTGCCAGCAGCTCTCACGGGGGGGCAGGAGTCTACGAGCAGTACTTC CASSSHGGAGVYEQYF - TRBD2 TRBJ2-7 TRBV4-2
TGTGCCAGTAGTATATGGGGACATCAAGAGACCCAGTACTTC CASSIWGHQETQYF - - TRBJ2-5 TRBV19
TGTGCCAGCAGCGGACTAGCGGAGTACAATGAGCAGTTCTTC CASSGLAEYNEQFF - TRBD2 TRBJ2-1 TRBV6-5
TGTGCCTGGCTACTTGGGACAGGACACCAAGAGACCCAGTACTTC CAWLLGTGHQETQYF - TRBD1 TRBJ2-5 TRBV30
TGTGCCAGCAGTTACGGGCCGAACACTGAAGCTTTCTTT CASSYGPNTEAFF - - TRBJ1-1 TRBV6-5
TGTGCCAGCAGCTTTACGACAGGGGCCGCAACTGAAAAACTGTTTTTT CASSFTTGAATEKLFF - TRBD1 TRBJ1-4 TRBV5-6
TGTGCCAGCAGTTCCCGATGGACAGTTAGCAATCAGCCCCAGCATTTT CASSSRWTVSNQPQHF - - TRBJ1-5 TRBV6-5
TGTGCCATCAGGACAGGGGGCGTGGGTCAGCCCCAGCATTTT CAIRTGGVGQPQHF - TRBD1 TRBJ1-5 TRBV28
TGTGCCAGCAAGGACAGGGGAAGCACTGAAGCTTTCTTT CASKDRGSTEAFF - TRBD1 TRBJ1-1 TRBV2
TGTGCCAGCAGCTTAACGGCCAGGGATACTGAAGCTTTCTTT CASSLTARDTEAFF few - TRBJ1-1 TRBV7-3
TGTGCCAGCAGCGTAGATGACAGTAGCACAGATACGCAGTATTTT CASSVDDSSTDTQYF - - TRBJ2-3 TRBV9
TGCGCCAGCCGCCAAGATCTCGGAGGGCACACAGATACGCAGTATTTT CASRQDLGGHTDTQYF - - TRBJ2-3 TRBV4-3
TGTGCCAGCAGTGGAGACGAGGGAGGGCCCAATGAGCAGTTCTTC CASSGDEGGPNEQFF - TRBD2 TRBJ2-1 TRBV9
TGTGCCTGGAGTGGGGTTAGCTCACCCCTCCACTTT CAWSGVSSPLHF - - TRBJ1-6 TRBV30
TGCGCCAGCAGCTTGGGTGGCGGGAGGGCCATCGATGAGCAGTTCTTC CASSLGGGRAIDEQFF - TRBD2 TRBJ2-1 TRBV5-1
TGTGCCAGCAGCCCTCAAACAGGGGGCCAAGCTTTCTTT CASSPQTGGQAFF - TRBD1 TRBJ1-1 TRBV3-1/TRBV3-2
TGTGCCAGTAGTACCGACTTAGCGGGGGAGCTGTTTTTT CASSTDLAGELFF - - TRBJ2-2 TRBV19
TGTGCCAGCAGCCTTAACCCTCGGGGGAGCTCCTACAATGAGCAGTTCTTC CASSLNPRGSSYNEQFF - - TRBJ2-1 TRBV7-6
TGTGCCAGCAGTTACAGTCAGGACTACACTGAAGCTTTCTTT CASSYSQDYTEAFF - - TRBJ1-1 TRBV6-5
TGTGCCAGCAGTTCGGACACTAATAGCAATCAGCCCCAGCATTTT CASSSDTNSNQPQHF - - TRBJ1-5 TRBV28
TGTGCCACCACCAACGGCGGGGCAGAAGAGACCCAGTACTTC CATTNGGAEETQYF - - TRBJ2-5 TRBV24-1
TGTGCCAGCAGTTCCCGGACAGGGCGTCGAGGGGCCAACGTCCTGACTTTC CASSSRTGRRGANVLTF few TRBD1 TRBJ2-6 TRBV27
TGTGCCATCAGTGACCCCCAACGGGCGGGAGGGCAAGAGACCCAGTACTTC CAISDPQRAGGQETQYF - TRBD2 TRBJ2-5 TRBV10-3
TGCAGCGTTCGGACAGGACATAATCAGCCCCAGCATTTT CSVRTGHNQPQHF few TRBD1 TRBJ1-5 TRBV29-1
TGTGCCAGCAGCCGGTTTGCGGGAGGTTATAATGAGCAGTTCTTC CASSRFAGGYNEQFF - TRBD2 TRBJ2-1 TRBV6-2/TRBV6-3
TGTGCCAGCAGCAAAGTGGCGGGCACCGGGGAGCTGTTTTTT CASSKVAGTGELFF - - TRBJ2-2 TRBV21-1
TGTGCCAGCAGCTTATTAGCGGGGGCCTACAATGAGCAGTTCTTC CASSLLAGAYNEQFF medium-sized TRBD2 TRBJ2-1 TRBV7-3
TGTGCCAGCTCACCACCCTACCGGGATACGCAGTATTTT CASSPPYRDTQYF - - TRBJ2-3 TRBV18
TGTGCCAGCAGTTACGCCACAGAAGGTGGAAACACCATATATTTT CASSYATEGGNTIYF - - TRBJ1-3 TRBV6-6
TGTGCCAGAAGCCCCGGACAGGGACGGAACACTGAAGCTTTCTTT CARSPGQGRNTEAFF - TRBD1 TRBJ1-1 TRBV5-3
TGCGCCAGCAGCTTCACGGGACTCGATCAGCCCCAGCATTTT CASSFTGLDQPQHF - - TRBJ1-5 TRBV5-1
TGTGCCAGTAGTATAGGACAGGAATACAACCCAACTAATGAAAAACTGTTTTTT CASSIGQEYNPTNEKLFF - - TRBJ1-4 TRBV19
TGTGCCAGCAGCCCTACAGTAGAACAGACCCAGTACTTC CASSPTVEQTQYF - - TRBJ2-5 TRBV3-1/TRBV3-2
TGTGCCTGGAGTGTCGGTGCGGGCACTGAAGCTTTCTTT CAWSVGAGTEAFF - - TRBJ1-1 TRBV30
TGTGCCAGCAGCCAAGGGATAGCGGGGGAAGAGACCCAGTACTTC CASSQGIAGEETQYF once TRBD2 TRBJ2-5 TRBV3-1/TRBV3-2
TGTGCCAGCAGCTCGACAGTGAACACCGGGGAGCTGTTTTTT CASSSTVNTGELFF - - TRBJ2-2 TRBV7-8